The present TCR beta chain was sequenced within a study of shared clonotypes between healthy human individuals. For this clone: Its antigen is unknown.

Method: immunoSEQ multiplex PCR; TCRdb's copy keeps in-frame clones and lacks some. The sample has approximately 2.1 million clones, approximately 95% seen once; the top ten hold about 0.39%. Study-level results: Unshared clonotypes carried lower generation probabilities than those common to all four donors. Across subsets, estimated richness was generally greater for naive than for memory populations.

The receptor comes from a man aged 18 to 35 in good health. Some clones in this sample may be carry-over from other donors' samples. The sequencing sample was made of naive CD4+ T cells from PBMCs. Subset in this sample: CD45RA+ positively selected.

The CDR3 spells CASSSLLAGAWETQYF. The CDR3 DNA reads TGTGCCAGCAGCTCATTACTAGCGGGAGCATGGGAGACCCAGTACTTC. The V call is TRBV7-9, the J call TRBJ2-5, with 11 bases identical to TRBD2. Per the germline V gene, CDR1 is SEHNR and CDR2 is FQNEAQ (reference sequence). The trim removed 4 bases at V and 5 bases at J, leaving 9 bases unmatched. The CDR3 has 16 residues. Looking up the rest from reference TRBV7-9 and TRBJ2-5 gives the full variable domain: DTGVSQNPRHKITKRGQNVTFRCDPISEHNRLYWYRQTLGQGPEFLTYFQNEAQLEKSRLLSDRFSAERPKGSFSTLEIQRTEQGDSAMYLCASSSLLAGAWETQYFGPGTRLLVL.